The rows below give T cell receptor beta chains drawn from one sample of a study of T-cell reconstitution after alpha-beta-depleted transplantation in children. TCRdb ran MiXCR on the PCR reads and lists one entry per CDR3 protein. The table records roughly 150,000 distinct CDR3 sequences, 11% of them present only once. Source: PBMCs, taken before TCRalphabeta/CD19-depleted stem cell transplant. These receptor sequences come from a boy between 2 and 10 years old with acute myeloid leukemia, due to receive a stem cell transplant. Each CDR3 is given with its conserved first and last residue. A D gene is named only where the DNA matches it firmly. Size tells how often a clone was seen (once, few, many) or the class of an expanded clone, and some rows leave it out.

d_call: -; j_call: TRBJ2-3; v_call: TRBV20-1; clone_size: many; cdr3_aa: CSARGGAQYF; cdr3_nt: TGCAGTGCTAGAGGGGGAGCGCAGTATTTT
d_call: TRBD1; j_call: TRBJ1-1; v_call: TRBV7-9; clone_size: many; cdr3_aa: CASSFGQGDTEAFF; cdr3_nt: TGTGCCAGCAGCTTTGGACAGGGAGATACTGAAGCTTTCTTT
d_call: -; j_call: TRBJ2-4; v_call: TRBV2; clone_size: -; cdr3_aa: CASTLAKNIQYF; cdr3_nt: TGTGCCAGCACCCTAGCCAAAAACATTCAGTACTTC
d_call: -; j_call: TRBJ2-5; v_call: TRBV4-2; clone_size: many; cdr3_aa: CASSHDTGRAGETQYF; cdr3_nt: TGTGCCAGCAGCCATGATACAGGGAGGGCCGGGGAGACCCAGTACTTC
d_call: -; j_call: TRBJ2-1; v_call: TRBV6-2/TRBV6-3; clone_size: many; cdr3_aa: CASSETHEQFF; cdr3_nt: TGTGCCAGCAGTGAAACGCATGAGCAGTTCTTC
d_call: -; j_call: TRBJ1-5; v_call: TRBV20-1; clone_size: -; cdr3_aa: CSTGSVYSNQPQHF; cdr3_nt: TGCAGTACCGGGTCAGTGTATAGCAATCAGCCCCAGCATTTT
d_call: -; j_call: TRBJ2-1; v_call: TRBV28; clone_size: many; cdr3_aa: CASSLTPRRRHNEQFF; cdr3_nt: TGTGCCAGCAGTTTAACCCCCCGCCGACGACACAATGAGCAGTTCTTC
d_call: TRBD1; j_call: TRBJ1-1; v_call: TRBV10-3; clone_size: many; cdr3_aa: CAISAWTGTNTEAFF; cdr3_nt: TGTGCCATCAGCGCTTGGACAGGGACTAACACTGAAGCTTTCTTT
d_call: -; j_call: TRBJ2-6; v_call: TRBV6-5; clone_size: many; cdr3_aa: CASSYVAGNSGANVLTF; cdr3_nt: TGTGCCAGCAGTTACGTTGCGGGGAACTCTGGGGCCAACGTCCTGACTTTC
d_call: -; j_call: TRBJ2-1; v_call: TRBV5-1; clone_size: many; cdr3_aa: CASSWGYNEQFF; cdr3_nt: TGCGCCAGCAGCTGGGGCTACAATGAGCAGTTCTTC
d_call: -; j_call: TRBJ1-3; v_call: TRBV13; clone_size: many; cdr3_aa: CASSKMGGPGNTIYF; cdr3_nt: TGTGCCAGCAGCAAGATGGGGGGGCCAGGAAACACCATATATTTT
d_call: -; j_call: TRBJ2-1; v_call: TRBV12-3/TRBV12-4; clone_size: many; cdr3_aa: CASRSQGSLNEQFF; cdr3_nt: TGTGCCAGCAGGAGTCAGGGTTCCCTCAATGAGCAGTTCTTC
d_call: -; j_call: TRBJ2-2; v_call: TRBV7-9; clone_size: many; cdr3_aa: CASSPPGTSTGELFF; cdr3_nt: TGTGCCAGCAGCCCTCCCGGGACTTCCACCGGGGAGCTGTTTTTT
d_call: -; j_call: TRBJ2-3; v_call: TRBV7-8; clone_size: many; cdr3_aa: CASELGRGDTQYF; cdr3_nt: TGTGCCAGCGAATTAGGGCGTGGAGATACGCAGTATTTT
d_call: -; j_call: TRBJ2-1; v_call: TRBV7-9; clone_size: many; cdr3_aa: CASSLSNEQFF; cdr3_nt: TGCGCCAGCAGCTTAAGCAATGAGCAGTTCTTC
d_call: -; j_call: TRBJ2-3; v_call: TRBV30; clone_size: -; cdr3_aa: CAWSVGSMRYTDTQYF; cdr3_nt: TGTGCCTGGAGTGTAGGATCAATGCGATACACAGATACGCAGTATTTT
d_call: -; j_call: TRBJ2-3; v_call: TRBV20-1; clone_size: many; cdr3_aa: CSARDPGPTRPDTQYF; cdr3_nt: TGCAGTGCTAGAGATCCGGGGCCTACGAGACCAGATACGCAGTATTTT
d_call: TRBD1; j_call: TRBJ2-1; v_call: TRBV3-1; clone_size: many; cdr3_aa: CASSHLGTGPYNEQFF; cdr3_nt: TGTGCCAGCAGCCATCTTGGGACAGGGCCCTACAATGAGCAGTTCTTC
d_call: -; j_call: TRBJ1-1; v_call: TRBV5-1; clone_size: many; cdr3_aa: CASTAGQWGTEAFF; cdr3_nt: TGCGCCAGCACCGCCGGACAGTGGGGCACTGAAGCTTTCTTT
d_call: -; j_call: TRBJ2-3; v_call: TRBV3-1; clone_size: -; cdr3_aa: CASTHYVETGKRADTQYF; cdr3_nt: TGTGCCTCCACCCACTACGTTGAGACGGGGAAAAGGGCAGATACGCAGTATTTT
d_call: TRBD1; j_call: TRBJ1-5; v_call: TRBV28; clone_size: many; cdr3_aa: CASKGFGTASNQPQHF; cdr3_nt: TGTGCCAGCAAAGGATTCGGGACAGCTAGCAATCAGCCCCAGCATTTT
d_call: TRBD2; j_call: TRBJ2-1; v_call: TRBV27; clone_size: many; cdr3_aa: CASSPGLVDEQFF; cdr3_nt: TGTGCCAGCAGTCCCGGACTAGTTGATGAGCAGTTCTTC
d_call: TRBD2; j_call: TRBJ2-7; v_call: TRBV5-1; clone_size: many; cdr3_aa: CASSSVSGRRYEQYF; cdr3_nt: TGCGCCAGCAGCTCGGTTAGCGGGAGAAGGTACGAGCAGTACTTC
d_call: -; j_call: TRBJ1-1; v_call: TRBV18; clone_size: many; cdr3_aa: CASSSASGNTEAFF; cdr3_nt: TGTGCCAGCTCTTCGGCCTCCGGGAACACTGAAGCTTTCTTT
d_call: -; j_call: TRBJ2-1; v_call: TRBV5-1; clone_size: many; cdr3_aa: CASSRSSYNEQFF; cdr3_nt: TGCGCCAGCAGTAGGAGCTCCTACAATGAGCAGTTCTTC
d_call: -; j_call: TRBJ2-7; v_call: TRBV5-5; clone_size: many; cdr3_aa: CASSTRTSSYEQYF; cdr3_nt: TGTGCCAGCAGCACCCGGACATCCTCCTACGAGCAGTACTTC
d_call: -; j_call: TRBJ1-6; v_call: TRBV18; clone_size: many; cdr3_aa: CASSPGIGGTNNSPLHF; cdr3_nt: TGTGCCAGCTCACCAGGGATTGGGGGAACTAATAATTCACCCCTCCACTTT
d_call: -; j_call: TRBJ1-1; v_call: TRBV5-1; clone_size: -; cdr3_aa: CASSSGLNTEALF; cdr3_nt: TGCGCCAGCAGCTCGGGACTGAACACTGAAGCTTTGTTT
d_call: TRBD1; j_call: TRBJ2-7; v_call: TRBV18; clone_size: many; cdr3_aa: CASSPRTGAHEQYF; cdr3_nt: TGTGCCAGCTCACCCCGGACAGGGGCCCACGAGCAGTACTTC
d_call: TRBD2; j_call: TRBJ2-1; v_call: TRBV4-1; clone_size: many; cdr3_aa: CASSQPREAHNEQFF; cdr3_nt: TGCGCCAGCAGCCAACCACGGGAGGCGCACAATGAGCAGTTCTTC
d_call: -; j_call: TRBJ2-7; v_call: TRBV5-1; clone_size: many; cdr3_aa: CASSRDSHYEQYF; cdr3_nt: TGCGCCAGCAGCCGGGATAGCCACTACGAGCAGTACTTC
d_call: -; j_call: TRBJ2-3; v_call: TRBV7-3; clone_size: many; cdr3_aa: CASSHSASTDTQYF; cdr3_nt: TGTGCCAGCAGCCACTCGGCTAGCACAGATACGCAGTATTTT
d_call: -; j_call: TRBJ2-3; v_call: TRBV7-8; clone_size: many; cdr3_aa: CASSLAYSRSSDTQYF; cdr3_nt: TGTGCCAGCAGCTTAGCCTACTCTCGCTCCTCAGATACGCAGTATTTT
d_call: -; j_call: TRBJ2-5; v_call: TRBV5-1; clone_size: many; cdr3_aa: CASSRALGETQYF; cdr3_nt: TGCGCCAGCAGCCGGGCCCTAGGAGAGACCCAGTACTTC
d_call: TRBD2; j_call: TRBJ2-3; v_call: TRBV5-1; clone_size: many; cdr3_aa: CASSLASGAADTQYF; cdr3_nt: TGCGCCAGCAGCTTGGCTAGCGGGGCGGCAGATACGCAGTATTTT
d_call: TRBD1; j_call: TRBJ2-1; v_call: TRBV5-6; clone_size: many; cdr3_aa: CASSPWTGSYNEQFF; cdr3_nt: TGTGCCAGCAGCCCGTGGACAGGGAGCTACAATGAGCAGTTCTTC
d_call: -; j_call: TRBJ2-1; v_call: TRBV11-1; clone_size: many; cdr3_aa: CASSSTALRIPPSDNEQFF; cdr3_nt: TGTGCCAGCAGCTCAACTGCCTTGAGGATTCCGCCTTCCGACAATGAGCAGTTCTTC
d_call: TRBD2; j_call: TRBJ2-3; v_call: TRBV20-1; clone_size: many; cdr3_aa: CSVSSGGGTDTQYF; cdr3_nt: TGCAGTGTTTCCTCGGGGGGGGGCACAGATACGCAGTATTTT
d_call: -; j_call: TRBJ2-2; v_call: TRBV10-3; clone_size: many; cdr3_aa: CAIKPGEYTGELFF; cdr3_nt: TGTGCCATTAAGCCAGGGGAGTACACCGGGGAGCTGTTTTTT
d_call: -; j_call: TRBJ2-2; v_call: TRBV19; clone_size: many; cdr3_aa: CASSMSGGDTGELFF; cdr3_nt: TGTGCCAGTAGTATGTCAGGGGGGGACACCGGGGAGCTGTTTTTT
d_call: -; j_call: TRBJ1-3; v_call: TRBV12-3/TRBV12-4; clone_size: many; cdr3_aa: CASSFGSGNTIYF; cdr3_nt: TGTGCCAGCAGTTTCGGCAGTGGAAACACCATATATTTT
d_call: TRBD2; j_call: TRBJ2-1; v_call: TRBV15; clone_size: many; cdr3_aa: CATSSNGGANEQFF; cdr3_nt: TGTGCCACCAGCAGTAACGGGGGGGCCAATGAGCAGTTCTTC
d_call: TRBD2; j_call: TRBJ2-1; v_call: TRBV5-1; clone_size: many; cdr3_aa: CASSLSTSAETPYNEQFF; cdr3_nt: TGCGCCAGCAGCCTCTCTACTAGCGCCGAAACCCCTTACAATGAGCAGTTCTTC
d_call: TRBD2; j_call: TRBJ2-1; v_call: TRBV12-3/TRBV12-4; clone_size: many; cdr3_aa: CASSKSGTSGKNEQFF; cdr3_nt: TGTGCCAGCAGCAAATCCGGGACTAGCGGGAAGAATGAGCAGTTCTTC
d_call: -; j_call: TRBJ1-4; v_call: TRBV20-1; clone_size: many; cdr3_aa: CSAYTGREKLFF; cdr3_nt: TGCAGTGCTTACACAGGGCGAGAAAAACTGTTTTTT
d_call: -; j_call: TRBJ2-4; v_call: TRBV6-2/TRBV6-3; clone_size: many; cdr3_aa: CASRTELKNIQYF; cdr3_nt: TGTGCCAGCAGGACAGAGCTCAAAAACATTCAGTACTTC
d_call: -; j_call: TRBJ1-1; v_call: TRBV7-6; clone_size: many; cdr3_aa: CASSFRWNTEAFF; cdr3_nt: TGTGCCAGCAGCTTTAGATGGAACACTGAAGCTTTCTTT